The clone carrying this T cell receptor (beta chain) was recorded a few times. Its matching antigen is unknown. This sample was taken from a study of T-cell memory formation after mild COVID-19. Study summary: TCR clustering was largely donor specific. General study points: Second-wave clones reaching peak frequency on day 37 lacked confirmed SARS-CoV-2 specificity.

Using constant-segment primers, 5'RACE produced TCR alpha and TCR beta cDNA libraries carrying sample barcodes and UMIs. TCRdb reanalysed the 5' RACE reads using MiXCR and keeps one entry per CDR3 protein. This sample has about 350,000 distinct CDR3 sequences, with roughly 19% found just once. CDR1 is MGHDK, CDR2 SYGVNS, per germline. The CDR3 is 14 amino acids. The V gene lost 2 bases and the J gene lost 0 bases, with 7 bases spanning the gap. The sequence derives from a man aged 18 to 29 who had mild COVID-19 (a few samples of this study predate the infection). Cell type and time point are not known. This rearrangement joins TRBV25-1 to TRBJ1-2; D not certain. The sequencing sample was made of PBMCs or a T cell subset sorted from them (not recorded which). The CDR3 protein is CASSESRANYGYTF. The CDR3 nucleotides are TGTGCCAGCAGTGAAAGCCGGGCTAACTATGGCTACACCTTC.